The clone carrying this T cell receptor beta chain turned up a few times. Its target is unknown. The PCR made use of 60 Vbeta and 13 Jbeta primers. Produced via immunoSEQ multiplex PCR; TCRdb's table is partial and in-frame only. This table holds 200,000 to 250,000 clones, 85% found once. The sample originates from a study of cytomegalovirus exposure and HLA in healthy donors. The wider study: HLA-typed donors were the source of 86 million or so unique TCRs held in an early data release. Findings and caveats of the study: As was reported, the HLA-A and HLA-B alleles of most subjects were accurately predicted from TCR beta sequences. The authors assumed roughly uniform sequencing depth across donors for presence/absence analyses. In a later analysis, TCR beta V- and J-gene trimming was associated with a missense DCLRE1C variant.

The CDR3 runs to 11 residues. V dropped 4 bases and J dropped 6 bases, with 6 bases sitting between them. The germline V gene has CDR1 SGHNT and CDR2 YYREEE (reference sequence). This chain joins TRBV5-4 and TRBJ2-3; D remains unclear. The sequenced sample was PBMCs. The clonotype was recovered from a human donor in good health. DNA for the CDR3: TGTGCCAGCAGCAGAGCGGATACGCAGTATTTT. This gives the protein CASSRADTQYF. The full variable domain, its missing parts supplied by reference TRBV5-4 and TRBJ2-3, is ETGVTQSPTHLIKTRGQQVTLRCSSQSGHNTVSWYQQALGQGPQFIFQYYREEENGRGNFPPRFSGLQFPNYSSELNVNALELDDSALYLCASSRADTQYFGPGTRLTVL.